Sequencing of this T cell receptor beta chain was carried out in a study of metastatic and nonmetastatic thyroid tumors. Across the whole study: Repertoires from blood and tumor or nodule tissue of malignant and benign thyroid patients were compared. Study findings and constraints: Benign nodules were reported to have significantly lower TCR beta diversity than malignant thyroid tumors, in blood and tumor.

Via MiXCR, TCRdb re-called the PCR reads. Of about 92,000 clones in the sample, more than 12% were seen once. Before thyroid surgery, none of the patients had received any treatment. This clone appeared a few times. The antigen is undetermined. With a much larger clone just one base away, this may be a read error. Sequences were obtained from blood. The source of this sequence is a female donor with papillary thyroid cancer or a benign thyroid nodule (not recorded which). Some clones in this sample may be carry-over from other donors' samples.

CDR3: CASSLGVGGTEAFF. The CDR3 DNA follows: TGCGCCAGCAGCTTAGGGGTAGGGGGCACTGAAGCTTTCTTT. The chain has TRBV5-1 and TRBJ1-1; a possible D gene is TRBD1 (6 bases). Between the trimmed V and J ends, which lost 2 bases and 4 bases, there was a span of 12 bases. CDR3 size: 14 residues. Germline V lookup: CDR1 SGHRS, CDR2 YFSETQ.